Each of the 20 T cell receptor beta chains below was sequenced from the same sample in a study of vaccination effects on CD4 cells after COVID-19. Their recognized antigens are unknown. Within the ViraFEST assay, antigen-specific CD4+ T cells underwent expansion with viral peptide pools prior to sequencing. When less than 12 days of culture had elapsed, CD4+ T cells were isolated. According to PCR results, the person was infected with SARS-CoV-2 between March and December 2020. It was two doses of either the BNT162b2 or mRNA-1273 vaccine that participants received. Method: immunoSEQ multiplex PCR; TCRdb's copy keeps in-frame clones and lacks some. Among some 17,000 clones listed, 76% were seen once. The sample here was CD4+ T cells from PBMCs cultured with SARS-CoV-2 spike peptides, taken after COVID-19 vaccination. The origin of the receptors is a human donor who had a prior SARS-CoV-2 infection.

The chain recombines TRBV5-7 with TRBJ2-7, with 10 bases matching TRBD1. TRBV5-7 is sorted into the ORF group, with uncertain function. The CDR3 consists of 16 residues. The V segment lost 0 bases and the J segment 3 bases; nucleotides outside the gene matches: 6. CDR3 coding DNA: TGTGCCAGCAGCTTGGGTTGTGGGGACAGGGGCTACGAGCAGTACTTC. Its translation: CASSLGCGDRGYEQYF.

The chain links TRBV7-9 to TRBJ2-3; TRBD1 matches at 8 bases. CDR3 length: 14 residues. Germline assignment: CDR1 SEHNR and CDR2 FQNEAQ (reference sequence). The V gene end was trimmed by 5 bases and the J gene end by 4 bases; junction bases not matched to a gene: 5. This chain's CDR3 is CASSLGQAADTQYF. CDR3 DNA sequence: TGTGCCAGCAGCCTGGGACAGGCTGCAGATACGCAGTATTTT.

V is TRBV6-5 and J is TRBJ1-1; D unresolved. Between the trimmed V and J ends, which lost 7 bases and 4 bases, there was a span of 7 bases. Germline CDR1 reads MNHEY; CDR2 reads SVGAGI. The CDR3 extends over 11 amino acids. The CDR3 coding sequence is TGTGCCAGCAAAAGGACCACTGAAGCTTTCTTT. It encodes CASKRTTEAFF.

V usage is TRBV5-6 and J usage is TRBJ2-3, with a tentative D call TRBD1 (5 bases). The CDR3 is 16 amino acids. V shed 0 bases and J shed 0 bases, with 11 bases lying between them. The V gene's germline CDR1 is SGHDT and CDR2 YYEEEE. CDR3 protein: CASSLATTASTDTQYF. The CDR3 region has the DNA TGTGCCAGCAGCTTGGCAACGACAGCTAGCACAGATACGCAGTATTTT.

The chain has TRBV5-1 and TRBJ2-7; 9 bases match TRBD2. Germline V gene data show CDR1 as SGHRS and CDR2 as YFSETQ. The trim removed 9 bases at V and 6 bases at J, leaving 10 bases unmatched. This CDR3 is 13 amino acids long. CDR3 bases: TGCGCCACAGCAGTAGCGGGAGAGGGCGAGCAGTACTTC. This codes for CATAVAGEGEQYF.

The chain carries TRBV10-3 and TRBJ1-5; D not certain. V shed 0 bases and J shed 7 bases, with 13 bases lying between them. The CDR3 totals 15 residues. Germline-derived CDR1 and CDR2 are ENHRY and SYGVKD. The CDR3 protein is CAISESGQVGQPQHF. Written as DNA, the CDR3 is TGTGCCATCAGTGAGTCGGGCCAGGTAGGCCAGCCCCAGCATTTT.

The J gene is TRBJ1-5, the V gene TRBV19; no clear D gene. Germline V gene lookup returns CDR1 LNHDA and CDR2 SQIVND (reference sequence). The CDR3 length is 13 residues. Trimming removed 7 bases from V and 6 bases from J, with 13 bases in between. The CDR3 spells CASTSEASQPQHF. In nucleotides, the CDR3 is TGTGCCAGTACTTCAGAGGCCAGTCAGCCCCAGCATTTT.

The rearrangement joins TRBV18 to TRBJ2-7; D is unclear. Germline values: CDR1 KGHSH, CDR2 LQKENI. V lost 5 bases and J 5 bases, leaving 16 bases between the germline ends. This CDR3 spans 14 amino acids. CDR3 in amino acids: CASSDGLVADEQYF. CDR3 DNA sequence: TGTGCCAGCTCAGATGGTCTAGTGGCTGACGAGCAGTACTTC.

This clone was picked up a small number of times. CDR3 region: CASSLSPAGGQETQYF. The CDR3 bases are TGTGCCAGCAGCTTGAGTCCAGCGGGGGGCCAAGAGACCCAGTACTTC. This chain joins TRBV5-4 and TRBJ2-5; the match to TRBD2 covers 9 bases. The CDR3 is 16 residues long. Germline-derived CDR1 and CDR2 are SGHNT and YYREEE (reference sequence). V was clipped by 1 base and J by 1 base; unmatched bases: 5.

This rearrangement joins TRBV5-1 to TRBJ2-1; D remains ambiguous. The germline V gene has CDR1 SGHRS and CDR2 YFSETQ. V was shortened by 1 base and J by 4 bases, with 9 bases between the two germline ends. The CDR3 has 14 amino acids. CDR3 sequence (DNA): TGCGCCAGCAGCTTGAATCAGGATTACAATGAGCAGTTCTTC. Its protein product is CASSLNQDYNEQFF.

This CDR3 reads CASRVSNEKLFF. Written as DNA, the CDR3 is TGTGCCAGCAGGGTTTCTAATGAAAAACTGTTTTTT. This chain connects TRBV2 to TRBJ1-4; D uncertain. V lost 6 bases to trimming and J lost 3 bases, with 5 bases between them. Germline V gene sequence: CDR1 SNHLY, CDR2 FYNNEI. This CDR3 has 12 amino acids.

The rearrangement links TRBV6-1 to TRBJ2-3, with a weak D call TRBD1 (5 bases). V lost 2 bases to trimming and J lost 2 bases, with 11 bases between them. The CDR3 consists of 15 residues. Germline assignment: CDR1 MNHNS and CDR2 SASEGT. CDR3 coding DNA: TGTGCCAGCAGTGAATCACAGGACGTCACAGATACGCAGTATTTT. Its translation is CASSESQDVTDTQYF.

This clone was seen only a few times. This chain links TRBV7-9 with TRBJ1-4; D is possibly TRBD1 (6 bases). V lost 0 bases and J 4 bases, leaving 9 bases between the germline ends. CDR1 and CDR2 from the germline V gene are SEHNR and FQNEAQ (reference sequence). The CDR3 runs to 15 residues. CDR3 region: CASSLARTVNEKLFF. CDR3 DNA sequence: TGTGCCAGCAGCTTAGCGAGGACAGTTAATGAAAAACTGTTTTTT.

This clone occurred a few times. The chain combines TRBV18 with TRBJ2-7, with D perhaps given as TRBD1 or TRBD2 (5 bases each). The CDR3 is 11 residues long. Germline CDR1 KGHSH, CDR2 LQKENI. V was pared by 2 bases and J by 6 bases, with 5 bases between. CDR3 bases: TGTGCCAGCTCACCAGGGACCGAGCAGTACTTC. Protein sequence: CASSPGTEQYF.

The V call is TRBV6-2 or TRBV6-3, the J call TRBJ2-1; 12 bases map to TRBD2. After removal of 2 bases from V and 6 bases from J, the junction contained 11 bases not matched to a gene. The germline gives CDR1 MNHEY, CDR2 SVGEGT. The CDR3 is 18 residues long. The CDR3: CASSYGLAGGPSPNEQFF. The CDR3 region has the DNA TGTGCCAGCAGTTACGGGCTAGCGGGAGGGCCTTCCCCCAATGAGCAGTTCTTC.

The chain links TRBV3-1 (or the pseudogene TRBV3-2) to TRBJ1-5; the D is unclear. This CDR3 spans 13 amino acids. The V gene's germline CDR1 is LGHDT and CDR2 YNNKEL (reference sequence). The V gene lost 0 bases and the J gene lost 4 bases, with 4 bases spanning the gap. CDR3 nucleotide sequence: TGTGCCAGCAGCCAAGATCGAAATCAGCCCCAGCATTTT. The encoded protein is CASSQDRNQPQHF.

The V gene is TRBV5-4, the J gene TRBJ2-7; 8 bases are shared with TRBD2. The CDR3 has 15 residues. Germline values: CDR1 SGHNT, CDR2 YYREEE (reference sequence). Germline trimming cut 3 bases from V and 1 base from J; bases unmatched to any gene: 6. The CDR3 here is CASSSTSGSSYEQYF. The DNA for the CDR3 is TGTGCCAGCAGCTCCACCAGCGGGAGTTCCTACGAGCAGTACTTC. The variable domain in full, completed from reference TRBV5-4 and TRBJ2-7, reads ETGVTQSPTHLIKTRGQQVTLRCSSQSGHNTVSWYQQALGQGPQFIFQYYREEENGRGNFPPRFSGLQFPNYSSELNVNALELDDSALYLCASSSTSGSSYEQYFGPGTRLTVT.

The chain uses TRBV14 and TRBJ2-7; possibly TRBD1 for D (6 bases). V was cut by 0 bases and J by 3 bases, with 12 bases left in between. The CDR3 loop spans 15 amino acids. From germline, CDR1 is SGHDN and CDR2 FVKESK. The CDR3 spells CASSQEGPGDYEQYF. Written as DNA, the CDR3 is TGTGCCAGCAGCCAAGAAGGTCCAGGGGACTACGAGCAGTACTTC.

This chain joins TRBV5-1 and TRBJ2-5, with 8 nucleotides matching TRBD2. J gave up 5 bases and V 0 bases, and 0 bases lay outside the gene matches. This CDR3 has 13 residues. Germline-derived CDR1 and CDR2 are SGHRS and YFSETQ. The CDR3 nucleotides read TGCGCCAGCAGCTTGGCGGGGGGGGAGACCCAGTACTTC. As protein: CASSLAGGETQYF.

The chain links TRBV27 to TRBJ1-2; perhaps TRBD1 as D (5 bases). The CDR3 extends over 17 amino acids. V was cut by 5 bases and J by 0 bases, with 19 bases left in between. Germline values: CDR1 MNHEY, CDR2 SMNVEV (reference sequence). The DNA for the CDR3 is TGTGCCAGCAGTGCCTGGGGGTTGGAGCCAGCTAACTATGGCTACACCTTC. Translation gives CASSAWGLEPANYGYTF.